What follows are 14 T cell receptor beta chains derived from one specimen sequenced in a study of molecular identifiers for immune sequencing clone quantification. A single record per CDR3 protein comes from TCRdb applying MiXCR to the PCR reads. The sample consists of some 320,000 distinct CDR3 sequences, around 21% of them appearing once. Sequencing used naive CD8+ T cells from blood, with Jurkat cell RNA spiked in. As to subset: FACS-sorted CD8+CD4-CCR7+CD45RA+ naive T cells. These receptors originate from a human donor in good health. Some libraries in this study had Jurkat cell RNA spiked in.

Concerning this clonotype itself: A much more abundant neighbour one base away suggests this may be a read error. V and J are TRBV20-1 and TRBJ1-1, with 9 bases aligning to TRBD1. Germline V gene data show CDR1 as DFQATT and CDR2 as SNEGSKA (reference sequence). The CDR3 sequence is 15 residues long. This CDR3 is CSARDRDRASTDAFF. For the CDR3, the DNA is TGCAGTGCTAGAGACAGGGACAGGGCTAGCACTGATGCTTTCTTT.

Many counts were recorded for this clonotype. The chain joins TRBV20-1 to TRBJ2-7; no clear D gene. The CDR3 extends over 15 amino acids. Germline V CDR1 and CDR2: DFQATT, SNEGSKA (reference sequence). Trimming took 5 bases from V and 2 from J, leaving 19 bases between them. The CDR3 nucleotides are TGCAGTGCTGGCCCCTGGGCGAATGCACCCTACGAGCAGTACTTC. Its protein is CSAGPWANAPYEQYF.

This clonotype was picked up many times. V and J are TRBV20-1 and TRBJ2-7; 12 nucleotides agree with TRBD2. Unmatched junction bases numbered 9, after V lost 6 bases and J lost 3 bases. Germline CDR1 and CDR2: DFQATT and SNEGSKA (reference sequence). This CDR3 comprises 15 residues. CDR3 region: CSARRTSGNYYEQYF. The CDR3 DNA reads as TGCAGTGCGAGAAGGACTAGCGGGAACTACTACGAGCAGTACTTC.

The rearrangement uses TRBV7-2 and TRBJ2-3; D may be TRBD2 (5 bases). The germline V gene has CDR1 SGHTA and CDR2 FQGNSA. The CDR3 spans 18 residues. Trimming took 5 bases from V and 2 from J, leaving 23 bases between them. DNA for the CDR3: TGTGCCAGCAGCGCCATCTCCCTGGCTAGCCCCTTCACAGATACGCAGTATTTT. Encoded protein: CASSAISLASPFTDTQYF.

The sample holds many counts of this clonotype. The chain recombines TRBV28 with TRBJ2-3, with 13 bases identical to TRBD2. The J segment lost 3 bases and the V segment lost 6 bases, leaving 6 bases of the junction unmatched. The CDR3 length is 16 residues. Germline V lookup: CDR1 MDHEN, CDR2 SYDVKM. The CDR3 spells CASSLTSGRVTDTQYF. CDR3 in DNA: TGTGCCAGCAGCCTAACTAGCGGGAGGGTTACAGATACGCAGTATTTT.

This clonotype occurred once. The DNA is omitted, as the CDR3 cannot be located on it reliably, and the CDR3 follows TCRdb's listing. V gene TRBV11-2 combines with J gene TRBJ2-1; the table assigns TRBD2, which was not confirmed against the DNA. Per the germline V gene, CDR1 is SGHAT and CDR2 is FQNNGV. The CDR3 adds up to 17 amino acids, both ends counted. CDR3 loop: CASSLVAAGTSYNEQLF.

This clonotype was seen at least ten times. At one boundary the junction diverges from the germline segment, which might be a read error. The chain uses TRBV19 and TRBJ2-2; D ambiguous. Germline-derived CDR1 and CDR2 are LNHDA and SQIVND (reference sequence). The CDR3 has 12 amino acids. The CDR3 loop is CACRSMSGELFF. The CDR3 DNA reads TGTGCCTGTAGAAGTATGAGCGGGGAGCTGTTTTTT. Based on the CDR3 plus reference TRBV19 and TRBJ2-2, the full variable domain is DGGITQSPKYLFRKEGQNVTLSCEQNLNHDAMYWYRQDPGQGLRLIYYSQIVNDFQKGDIAEGYSVSREKKESFPLTVTSAQKNPTAFYLCACRSMSGELFFGEGSRLTVL.

The chain uses TRBV4-1 and TRBJ2-5; the D gene is possibly TRBD1 (5 bases). CDR3 length equals 13 residues. Germline CDR1 MGHRA, CDR2 YSYEKL. Trimming took off 3 bases at V and 2 bases at J, with 7 bases between the two ends. CDR3 nucleotide sequence: TGCGCCAGCAGCCACAGACAGCAAGAGACCCAGTACTTC. This gives the protein CASSHRQQETQYF.

About this clonotype: A clone one base away is much larger, so this may be a read error. The chain joins TRBV2 to TRBJ2-3; the match to TRBD2 covers 7 bases. The V segment lost 0 bases and the J segment 7 bases; nucleotides outside the gene matches: 10. Germline assignment: CDR1 SNHLY and CDR2 FYNNEI. This CDR3 is built from 16 residues. The CDR3 region has the DNA TGTGCCAGCAGTGAAGCGGCGGGAGTAGGAACAAATACGCAGTATTTT. It specifies CASSEAAGVGTNTQYF.

This clonotype has a single count. A much larger clone is a single base away; this may be a read error. V gene TRBV29-1 combines with J gene TRBJ2-1, with 7 bases aligning to TRBD2. Trimming removed 3 bases from V and 2 bases from J; junction bases left unmatched: 7. From germline, CDR1 is SQVTM and CDR2 ANQGSEA. The CDR3 totals 15 residues. CDR3 nucleotides: TGCAGCGTTGAGGAGGTGCGGGGGACCTACAATGAGCAGTTCTTC. Its translation: CSVEEVRGTYNEQFF.

To note about this clonotype: Here the CDR3 omits its conserved ending phenylalanine or tryptophan, so a read error is the likely source. The chain uses TRBV5-6 and TRBJ1-1; no firm D call. CDR3 length: 14 amino acids. V lost 3 bases, J lost 1 base, and 10 bases lay in between. Germline lookup yields CDR1 SGHDT and CDR2 YYEEEE. The DNA for the CDR3 is TGTGCCAGCAGCTACGACCGAAGGAACACTGAAGCTTTCTCT. This encodes CASSYDRRNTEAFS.

This clonotype was counted once. This could be a read error, since a much larger clone is one nucleotide away. The chain couples TRBV9 to TRBJ1-2; possible D gene TRBD1, 5 bases. This CDR3 is 14 amino acids long. CDR1 and CDR2 (germline): SGDLS, YYNGEE. V lost 3 bases and J 8 bases, leaving 17 bases between the germline ends. CDR3 in DNA: TGTGCCAGCAGCGATGGGACGCTCGCTAGCGGCTACACCTTC. Residues: CASSDGTLASGYTF. Together with reference TRBV9 and TRBJ1-2, the CDR3 gives the full variable domain: DSGVTQTPKHLITATGQRVTLRCSPRSGDLSVYWYQQSLDQGLQFLIQYYNGEERAKGNILERFSAQQFPDLHSELNLSSLELGDSALYFCASSDGTLASGYTFGSGTRLTVV.

About this clonotype itself: Mismatch with germline at one junction end may stem from a read error. This chain connects TRBV30 to TRBJ2-1, with 12 bases fitting TRBD2. Germline CDR1 is GTSNPN and CDR2 is SVGIG (reference sequence). The CDR3 extends over 15 amino acids. CDR3 sequence reads: CAWSLTSGRFNGQFF. CDR3 nucleotides: TGTGCCTGGAGTCTCACTAGCGGGAGGTTCAATGGGCAGTTCTTC.

In regard to this clonotype: Since a much larger clone is just one base distant, this may be a read error. This chain connects TRBV5-1 to TRBJ2-5; D is perhaps TRBD1 (6 bases). Germline V gives CDR1 SGHRS, CDR2 YFSETQ. CDR3 length: 15 amino acids. V gave up 4 bases and J gave up 4 bases, with 17 bases separating them. The DNA of the CDR3 is TGCGCCAGCAGCGGCCGGGACAAGGGGCCAGAGACCCAGTACTTC. It codes for CASSGRDKGPETQYF.